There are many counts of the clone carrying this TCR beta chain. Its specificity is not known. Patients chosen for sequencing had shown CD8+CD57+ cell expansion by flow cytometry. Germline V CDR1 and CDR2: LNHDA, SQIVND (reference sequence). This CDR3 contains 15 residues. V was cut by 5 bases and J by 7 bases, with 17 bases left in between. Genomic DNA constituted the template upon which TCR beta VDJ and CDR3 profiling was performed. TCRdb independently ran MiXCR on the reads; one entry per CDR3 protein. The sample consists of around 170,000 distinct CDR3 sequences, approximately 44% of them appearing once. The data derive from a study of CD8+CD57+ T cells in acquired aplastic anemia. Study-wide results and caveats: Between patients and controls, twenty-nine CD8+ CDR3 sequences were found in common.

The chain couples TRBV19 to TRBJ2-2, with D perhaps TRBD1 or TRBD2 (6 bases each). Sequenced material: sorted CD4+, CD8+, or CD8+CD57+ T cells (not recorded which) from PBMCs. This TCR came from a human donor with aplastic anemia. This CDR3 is CASSLRGGPSGELFF. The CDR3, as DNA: TGTGCCAGTAGTTTACGAGGGGGGCCGAGCGGGGAGCTGTTTTTT.